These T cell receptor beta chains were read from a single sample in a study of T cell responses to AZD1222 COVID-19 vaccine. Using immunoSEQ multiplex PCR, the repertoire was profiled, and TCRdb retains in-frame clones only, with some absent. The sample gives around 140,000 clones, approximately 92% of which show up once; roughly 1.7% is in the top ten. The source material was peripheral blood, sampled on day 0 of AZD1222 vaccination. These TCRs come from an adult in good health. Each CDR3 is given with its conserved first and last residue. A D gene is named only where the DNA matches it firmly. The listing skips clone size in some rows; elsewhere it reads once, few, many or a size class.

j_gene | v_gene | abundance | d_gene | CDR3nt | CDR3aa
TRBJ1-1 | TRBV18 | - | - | TGTGCCAGCTCCGAAAACGGGGGCTCGAGCACTGAAGCTTTCTTT | CASSENGGSSTEAFF
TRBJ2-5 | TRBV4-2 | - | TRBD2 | TGTGCCAGCAGCCAAGATCTGGGGACTAGCGGTTGGAAAGAGACCCAGTACTTC | CASSQDLGTSGWKETQYF
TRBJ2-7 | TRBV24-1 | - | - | TGTGCCACCAGTGATTCGCTTCGCTCCTACGAGCAGTACTTC | CATSDSLRSYEQYF
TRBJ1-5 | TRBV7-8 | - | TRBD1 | TGTGCCAGCAGCGCTAAGACAGGGGCGAATCAGCCCCAGCATTTT | CASSAKTGANQPQHF
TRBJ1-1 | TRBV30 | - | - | TGTGCCTTCCTTCGGAGGGGGGGGGTCACTGAAGCTTTCTTT | CAFLRRGGVTEAFF
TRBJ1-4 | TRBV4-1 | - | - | TGCGCCAGCAGCCAAGGGCAGTTTGCAACTAATGAAAAACTGTTTTTT | CASSQGQFATNEKLFF
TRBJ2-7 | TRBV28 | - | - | TGTGCCAGTGGGGTGCGGGAGCAGTACTTC | CASGVREQYF
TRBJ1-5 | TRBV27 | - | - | TGTGCCAGCCGTGGACAGAGAAATCAGCCCCAGCATTTT | CASRGQRNQPQHF
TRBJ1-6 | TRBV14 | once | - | TGTGCCAGCAGCCAGCAGGGGAGATCACCCCTCCACTTT | CASSQQGRSPLHF
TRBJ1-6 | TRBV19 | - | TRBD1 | TGTGCCAGTAGTATCTTGGACAGGGGAAATTCACCCCTCCACTTT | CASSILDRGNSPLHF
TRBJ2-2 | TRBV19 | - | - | TGTGCCAGTAGTATACTCGGGGGCACCGGGGAGCTGTTTTTT | CASSILGGTGELFF
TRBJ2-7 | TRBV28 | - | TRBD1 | TGTGCCAGCAGCCAACCGGGACAGCTCTCCTACGAGCAGTACTTC | CASSQPGQLSYEQYF
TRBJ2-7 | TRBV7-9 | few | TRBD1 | TGTGCCAGCAGCTTAGTTTCGGGGACAGGGGCGAGAGAGCAGTACTTC | CASSLVSGTGAREQYF
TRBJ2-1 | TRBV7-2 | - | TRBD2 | TGTGCCAGCAGTCCGGGGGGGACGCGCTCCTACAATGAGCAGTTCTTC | CASSPGGTRSYNEQFF
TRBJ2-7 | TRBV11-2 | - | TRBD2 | TGTGCCAGCAGCGGTAGCGGGAGGAGCTCCTACGAGCAGTACTTC | CASSGSGRSSYEQYF
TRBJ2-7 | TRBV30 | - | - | TGTGCCTGGAGTCTCACGTACGAGCAGTACTTC | CAWSLTYEQYF
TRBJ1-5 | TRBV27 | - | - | TGTGCCAGCAGTTTAAGGGGCGGTAGCAATCAGCCCCAGCATTTT | CASSLRGGSNQPQHF
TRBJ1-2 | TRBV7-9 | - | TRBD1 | TGTGCCAGCAGCCGGGGAGGGACAGGGGGCGCGACTGGCTACACCTTC | CASSRGGTGGATGYTF